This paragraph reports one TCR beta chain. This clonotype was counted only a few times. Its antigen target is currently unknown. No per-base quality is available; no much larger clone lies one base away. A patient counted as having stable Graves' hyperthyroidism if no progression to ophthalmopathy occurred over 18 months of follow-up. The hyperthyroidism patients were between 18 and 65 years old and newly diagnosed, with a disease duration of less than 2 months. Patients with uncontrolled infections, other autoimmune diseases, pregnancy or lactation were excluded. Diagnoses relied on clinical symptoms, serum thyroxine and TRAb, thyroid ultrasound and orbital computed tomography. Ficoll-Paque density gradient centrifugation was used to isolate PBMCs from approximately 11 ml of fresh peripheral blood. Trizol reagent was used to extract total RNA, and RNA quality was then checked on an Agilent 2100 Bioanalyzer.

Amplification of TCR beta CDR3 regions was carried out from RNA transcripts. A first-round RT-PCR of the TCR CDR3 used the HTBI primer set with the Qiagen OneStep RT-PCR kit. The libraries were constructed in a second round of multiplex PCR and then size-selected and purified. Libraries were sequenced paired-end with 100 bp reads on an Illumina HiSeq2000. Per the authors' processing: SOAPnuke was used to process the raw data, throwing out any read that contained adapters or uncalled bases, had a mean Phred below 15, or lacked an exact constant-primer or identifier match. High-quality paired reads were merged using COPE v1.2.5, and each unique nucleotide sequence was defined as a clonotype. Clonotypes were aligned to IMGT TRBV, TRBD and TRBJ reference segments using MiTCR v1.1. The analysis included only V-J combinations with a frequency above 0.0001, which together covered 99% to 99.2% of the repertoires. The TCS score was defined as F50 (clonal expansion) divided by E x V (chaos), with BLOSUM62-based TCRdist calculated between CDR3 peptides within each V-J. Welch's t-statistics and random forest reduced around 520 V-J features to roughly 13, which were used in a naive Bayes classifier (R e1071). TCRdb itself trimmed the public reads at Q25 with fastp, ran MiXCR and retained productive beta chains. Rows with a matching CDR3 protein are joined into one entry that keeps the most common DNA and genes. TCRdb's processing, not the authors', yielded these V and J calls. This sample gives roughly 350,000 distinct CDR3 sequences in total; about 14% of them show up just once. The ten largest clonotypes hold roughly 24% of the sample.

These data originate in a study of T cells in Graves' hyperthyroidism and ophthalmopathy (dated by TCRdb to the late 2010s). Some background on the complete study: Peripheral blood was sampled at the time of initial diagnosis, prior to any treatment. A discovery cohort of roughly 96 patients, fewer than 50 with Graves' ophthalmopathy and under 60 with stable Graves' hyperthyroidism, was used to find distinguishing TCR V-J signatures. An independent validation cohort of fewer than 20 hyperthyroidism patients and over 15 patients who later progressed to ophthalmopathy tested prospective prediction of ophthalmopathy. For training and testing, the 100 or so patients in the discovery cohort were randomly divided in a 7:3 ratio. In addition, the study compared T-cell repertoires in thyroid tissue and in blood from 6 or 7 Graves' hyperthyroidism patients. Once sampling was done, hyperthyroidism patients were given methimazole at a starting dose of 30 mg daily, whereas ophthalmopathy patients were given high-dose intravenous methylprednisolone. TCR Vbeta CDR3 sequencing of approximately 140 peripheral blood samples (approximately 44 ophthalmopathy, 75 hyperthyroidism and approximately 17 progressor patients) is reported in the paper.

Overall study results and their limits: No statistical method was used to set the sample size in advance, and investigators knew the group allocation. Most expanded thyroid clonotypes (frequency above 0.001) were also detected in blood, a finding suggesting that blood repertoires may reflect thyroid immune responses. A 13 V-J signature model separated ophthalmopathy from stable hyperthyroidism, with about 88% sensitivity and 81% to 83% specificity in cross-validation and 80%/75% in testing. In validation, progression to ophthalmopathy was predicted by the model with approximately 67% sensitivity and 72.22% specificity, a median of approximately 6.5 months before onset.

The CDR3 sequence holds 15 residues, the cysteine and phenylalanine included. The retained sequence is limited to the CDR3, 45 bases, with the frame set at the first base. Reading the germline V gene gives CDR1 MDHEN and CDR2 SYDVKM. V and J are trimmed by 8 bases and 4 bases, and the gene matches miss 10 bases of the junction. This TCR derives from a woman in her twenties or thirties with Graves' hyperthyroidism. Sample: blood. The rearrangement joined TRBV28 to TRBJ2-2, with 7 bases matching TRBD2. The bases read TGTGCCAGCGAAAGGGCGGGAGATAGCACCGGGGAGCTGTTTTTT. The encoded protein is CASERAGDSTGELFF.